This TCR beta chain was sequenced in a study of technical replicates of blood from several donors. Method: immunoSEQ multiplex PCR; TCRdb's copy keeps in-frame clones and lacks some. The sample lists 55,000 to 75,000 clones, more than 75% occurring once. This CDR3 contains 14 residues. CDR1 SGHTS and CDR2 YDEGEE come from the germline V gene. Trimming removed 4 bases from V and 1 base from J, with 11 bases in between. Sequencing input: PBMCs. The genes are TRBV5-8 and TRBJ1-1; D is undetermined. This TCR was sampled from a human donor in good health. Some clones in this sample may be carry-over from other donors' samples. CDR3 residues: CASSHGGRNTEAFF. The CDR3 nucleotides read TGTGCCAGCAGCCATGGAGGGCGGAACACTGAAGCTTTCTTT.